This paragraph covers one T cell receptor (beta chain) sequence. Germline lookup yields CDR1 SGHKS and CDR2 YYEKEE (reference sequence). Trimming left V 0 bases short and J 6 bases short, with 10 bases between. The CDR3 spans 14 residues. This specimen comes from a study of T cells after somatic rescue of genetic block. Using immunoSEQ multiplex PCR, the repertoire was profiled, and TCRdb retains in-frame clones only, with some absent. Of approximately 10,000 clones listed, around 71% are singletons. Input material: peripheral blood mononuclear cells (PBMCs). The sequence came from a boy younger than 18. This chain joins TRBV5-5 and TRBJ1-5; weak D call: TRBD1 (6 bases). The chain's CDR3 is CASSLAGVGQPQHF. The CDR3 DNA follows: TGTGCCAGCAGCTTGGCAGGGGTAGGTCAGCCCCAGCATTTT.